The next 9 T cell receptor beta chains were all read from a single sample in a study of shared clonotypes between healthy human individuals. Only in-frame clones appear in the TCRdb table, and some are missing; sequencing was by immunoSEQ multiplex PCR. The sample contains around 1,100,000 clones, roughly 80% of which appear only once. Sequencing was carried out using memory CD4+ T cells from PBMCs. This sample's subset: CD45RA-negative fraction. All receptors come from a man aged 18 to 35 in good health. Some clones in this sample may be carry-over from other donors' samples.

About this clone: A far more abundant clone sits one base away, making this likely a read error. The chain couples TRBV6-6 to TRBJ1-4, with D unclear. This CDR3 region has 10 residues. Between the trimmed V and J ends, which lost 6 bases and 5 bases, there was a span of 1 base. Germline values: CDR1 MNHNY, CDR2 SVGAGI (reference sequence). CDR3 amino acids: CASRNEKLFF. The CDR3 nucleotides are TGTGCCAGCAGGAATGAAAAACTGTTTTTT.

The V call is TRBV4-1, the J call TRBJ2-7, with 11 positions matching TRBD1. V gave up 4 bases and J gave up 5 bases; unmatched junction bases: 13. The CDR3 is 17 amino acids. Germline-derived CDR1 and CDR2 are MGHRA and YSYEKL. For the CDR3, the DNA is TGCGCCAGCAGCCGCGAGATATTCGGGACAGGGGGTAACGAGCAGTACTTC. Its protein product is CASSREIFGTGGNEQYF.

This clone was picked up a small number of times. V gene TRBV2 combines with J gene TRBJ1-1; 7 bases align to TRBD1. Unmatched junction bases numbered 2, after V lost 6 bases and J lost 1 base. The germline V gene encodes CDR1 SNHLY and CDR2 FYNNEI. The CDR3 runs to 13 residues. CDR3: CASRGTENTEAFF. For the CDR3, the DNA is TGTGCCAGCAGAGGGACAGAGAACACTGAAGCTTTCTTT. Full variable domain (missing parts from reference TRBV2 and TRBJ1-1): EPEVTQTPSHQVTQMGQEVILRCVPISNHLYFYWYRQILGQKVEFLVSFYNNEISEKSEIFDDQFSVERPDGSNFTLKIRSTKLEDSAMYFCASRGTENTEAFFGQGTRLTVV.

This clone was detected a few times. In DNA form, the CDR3 reads TGTGCCAGCAGTTCAATGCCGGTGAGGGTATACAACACTGAAGCTTTCTTT. As protein: CASSSMPVRVYNTEAFF. The chain has TRBV27 and TRBJ1-1, with D unresolved. Looked up from germline, CDR1 is MNHEY and CDR2 is SMNVEV (reference sequence). V was pared by 4 bases and J by 2 bases, with 20 bases between. There are 17 residues in the CDR3.

CDR3 in amino acids: CASSPQGSSQYEQYF. As DNA, the CDR3 is TGTGCCAGCTCACCCCAGGGGTCGTCCCAATACGAGCAGTACTTC. J is TRBJ2-7 and V is TRBV18; D may be TRBD1 (6 bases). Germline V gene data show CDR1 as KGHSH and CDR2 as LQKENI. V dropped 3 bases and J dropped 4 bases, with 16 bases sitting between them. CDR3 length: 15 amino acids. Based on the CDR3 plus reference TRBV18 and TRBJ2-7, the full variable domain is NAGVMQNPRHLVRRRGQEARLRCSPMKGHSHVYWYRQLPEEGLKFMVYLQKENIIDESGMPKERFSAEFPKEGPSILRIQQVVRGDSAAYFCASSPQGSSQYEQYFGPGTRLTVT.

This clone was counted between two and nine times. The chain links TRBV18 to TRBJ1-1; D ambiguous. V was pared by 6 bases and J by 7 bases, with 12 bases between. CDR1 KGHSH and CDR2 LQKENI come from the germline V gene. This CDR3 has 12 amino acids. In DNA, the CDR3 is TGTGCCAGCTCCCCCAGGAGGGATGAAGCTTTCTTT. Its protein product is CASSPRRDEAFF.

As for this clone: In the same sample, other DNA sequences code for this CDR3. The chain employs TRBV4-1 and TRBJ1-2, with unresolved D. V was clipped by 1 base and J by 5 bases, with 14 bases between them. The CDR3 loop spans 15 amino acids. Germline CDR1 reads MGHRA; CDR2 reads YSYEKL. The CDR3 sequence is CASSQGSGIGYGYTF. CDR3 coding DNA: TGCGCCAGCAGCCAAGGGTCTGGGATTGGATATGGCTACACCTTC.

The gene calls are TRBV6-5 and TRBJ2-2, with D perhaps assigned TRBD1 or TRBD2 (5 bases each). The CDR3 is made up of 16 amino acids. CDR1 and CDR2 from the germline V gene are MNHEY and SVGAGI. With 0 bases removed from V and 4 bases from J, the gap between germline ends came to 12 bases. In DNA form, the CDR3 reads TGTGCCAGCAGTTACTCGGCCGGGGCGAGCACCGGGGAGCTGTTTTTT. Protein product: CASSYSAGASTGELFF.

V usage is TRBV27 and J usage is TRBJ2-2; D is uncertain. V lost 6 bases and J lost 8, with 10 bases in between. The CDR3 is 12 residues long. Per the germline V gene, CDR1 is MNHEY and CDR2 is SMNVEV (reference sequence). The CDR3 protein is CASSRMGGELFF. The DNA for the CDR3 is TGTGCCAGCAGCCGCATGGGAGGGGAGCTGTTTTTT.